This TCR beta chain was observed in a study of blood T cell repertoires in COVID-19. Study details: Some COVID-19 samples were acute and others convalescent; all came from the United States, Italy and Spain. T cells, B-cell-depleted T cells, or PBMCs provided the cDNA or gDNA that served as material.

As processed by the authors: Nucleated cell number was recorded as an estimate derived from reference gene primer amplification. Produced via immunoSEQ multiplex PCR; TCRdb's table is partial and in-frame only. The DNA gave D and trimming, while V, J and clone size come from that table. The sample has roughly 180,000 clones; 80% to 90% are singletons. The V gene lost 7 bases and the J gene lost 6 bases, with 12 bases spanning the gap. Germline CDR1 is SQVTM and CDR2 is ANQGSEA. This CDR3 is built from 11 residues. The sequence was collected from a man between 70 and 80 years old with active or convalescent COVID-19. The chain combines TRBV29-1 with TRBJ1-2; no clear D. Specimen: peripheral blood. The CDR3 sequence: CSGTYNDGYTF. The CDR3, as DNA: TGCAGCGGAACGTACAACGATGGCTACACCTTC.